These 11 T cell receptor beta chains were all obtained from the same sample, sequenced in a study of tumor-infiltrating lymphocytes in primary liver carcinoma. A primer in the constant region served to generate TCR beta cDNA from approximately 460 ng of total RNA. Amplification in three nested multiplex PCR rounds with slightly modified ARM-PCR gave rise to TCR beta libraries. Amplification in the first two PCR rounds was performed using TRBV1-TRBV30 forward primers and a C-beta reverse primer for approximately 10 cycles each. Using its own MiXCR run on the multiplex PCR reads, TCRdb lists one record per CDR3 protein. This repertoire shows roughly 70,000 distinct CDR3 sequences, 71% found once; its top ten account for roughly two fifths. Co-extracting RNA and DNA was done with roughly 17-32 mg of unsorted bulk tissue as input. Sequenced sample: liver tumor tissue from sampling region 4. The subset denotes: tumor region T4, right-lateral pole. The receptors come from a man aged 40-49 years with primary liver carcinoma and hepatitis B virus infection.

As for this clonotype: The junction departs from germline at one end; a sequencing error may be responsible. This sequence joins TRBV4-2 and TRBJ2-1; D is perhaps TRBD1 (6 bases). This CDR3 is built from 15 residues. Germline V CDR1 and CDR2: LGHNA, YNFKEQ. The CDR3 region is CASRQEDSSYNEQLF. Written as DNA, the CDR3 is TGTGCCAGCAGACAAGAGGACAGTAGCTACAATGAGCAGCTCTTC.

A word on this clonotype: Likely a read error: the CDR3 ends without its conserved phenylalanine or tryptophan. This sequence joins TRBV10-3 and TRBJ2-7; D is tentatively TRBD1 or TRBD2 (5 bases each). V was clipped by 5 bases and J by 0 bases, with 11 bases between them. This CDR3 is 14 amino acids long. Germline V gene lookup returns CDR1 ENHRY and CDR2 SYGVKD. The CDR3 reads CAISSGTFSYEQYL. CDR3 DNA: TGTGCCATCAGTTCCGGGACCTTCTCCTACGAGCAGTACTTG.

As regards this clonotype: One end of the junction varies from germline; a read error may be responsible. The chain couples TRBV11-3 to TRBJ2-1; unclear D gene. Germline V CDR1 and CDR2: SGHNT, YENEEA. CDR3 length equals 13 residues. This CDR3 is CANSPRTIDEQFF. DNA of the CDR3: TGTGCCAACAGCCCGCGAACGATTGATGAGCAGTTCTTC.

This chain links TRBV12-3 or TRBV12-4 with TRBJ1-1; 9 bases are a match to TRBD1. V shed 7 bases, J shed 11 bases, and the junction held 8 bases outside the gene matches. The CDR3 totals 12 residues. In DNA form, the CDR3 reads TGTGCCAGCATCAGGGACAGGGAAGCGGCTTTCTTT. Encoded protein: CASIRDREAAFF.

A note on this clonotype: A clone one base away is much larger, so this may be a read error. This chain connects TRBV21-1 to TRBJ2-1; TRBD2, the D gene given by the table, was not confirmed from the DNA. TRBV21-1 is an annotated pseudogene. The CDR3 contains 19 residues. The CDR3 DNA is TGTGCCAGCAGCCTTGAAGGGGCACTCCCCCGAAGCTCCCACAATGAGCAGTTCTTC. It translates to CASSLEGALPRSSHNEQFF.

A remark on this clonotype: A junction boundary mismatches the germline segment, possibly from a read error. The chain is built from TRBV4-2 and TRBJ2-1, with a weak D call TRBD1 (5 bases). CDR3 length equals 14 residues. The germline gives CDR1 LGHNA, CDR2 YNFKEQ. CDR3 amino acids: CASILGHSDNEQLF. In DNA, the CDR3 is TGCGCCAGCATCCTGGGGCACAGCGACAATGAGCAGTTATTC.

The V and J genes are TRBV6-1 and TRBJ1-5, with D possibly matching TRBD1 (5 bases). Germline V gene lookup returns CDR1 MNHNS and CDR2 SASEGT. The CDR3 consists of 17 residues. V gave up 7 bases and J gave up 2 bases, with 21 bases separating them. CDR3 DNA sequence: TGTGCCAGCACTGTGGAGGAGGGGCGCGGAGGCAATCAGCCCCAGCATTTT. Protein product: CASTVEEGRGGNQPQHF.

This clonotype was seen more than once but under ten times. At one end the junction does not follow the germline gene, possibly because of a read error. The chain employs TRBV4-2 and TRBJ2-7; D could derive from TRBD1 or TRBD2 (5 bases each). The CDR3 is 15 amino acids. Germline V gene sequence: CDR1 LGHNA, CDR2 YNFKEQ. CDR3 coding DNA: TGTACCAGGAGCCAAGGGGCAGCGGACAAGCTCGAGCAGTACTTC. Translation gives CTRSQGAADKLEQYF.

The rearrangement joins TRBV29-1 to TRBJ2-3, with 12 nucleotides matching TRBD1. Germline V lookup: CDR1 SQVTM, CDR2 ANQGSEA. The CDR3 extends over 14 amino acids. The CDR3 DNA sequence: TGCGGCGGGGGACAGGGGGCGGTCACAGATACGCAGTATTTT. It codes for CGGGQGAVTDTQYF.

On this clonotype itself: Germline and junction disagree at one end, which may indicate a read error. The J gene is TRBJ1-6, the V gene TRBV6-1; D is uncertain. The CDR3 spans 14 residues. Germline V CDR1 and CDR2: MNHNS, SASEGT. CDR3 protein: CAGSEGESVSPLHF. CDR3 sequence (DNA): TGTGCCGGCAGTGAGGGCGAGTCGGTATCACCCCTCCACTTT.

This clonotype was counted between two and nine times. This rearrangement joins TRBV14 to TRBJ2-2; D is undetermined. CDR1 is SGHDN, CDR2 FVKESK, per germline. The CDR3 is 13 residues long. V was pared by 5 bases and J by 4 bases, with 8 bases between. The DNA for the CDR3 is TGTGCCAGCAGCTCTCAGATCACCGGGGAGCTGTTTTTT. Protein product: CASSSQITGELFF.